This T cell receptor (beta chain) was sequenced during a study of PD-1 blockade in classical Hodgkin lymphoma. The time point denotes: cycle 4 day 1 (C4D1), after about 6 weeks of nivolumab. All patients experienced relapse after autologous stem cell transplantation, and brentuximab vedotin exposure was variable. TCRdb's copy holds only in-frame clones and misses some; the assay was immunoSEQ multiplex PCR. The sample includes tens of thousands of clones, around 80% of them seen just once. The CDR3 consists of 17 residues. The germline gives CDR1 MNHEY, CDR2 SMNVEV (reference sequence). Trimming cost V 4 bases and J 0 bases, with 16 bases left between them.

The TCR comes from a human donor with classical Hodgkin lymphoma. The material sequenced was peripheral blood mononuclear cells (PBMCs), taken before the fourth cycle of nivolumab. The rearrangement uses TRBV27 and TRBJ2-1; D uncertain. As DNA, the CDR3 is TGTGCCAGCAGTTCTCCTTTTAGTTGGGACTCCTACAATGAGCAGTTCTTC. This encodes CASSSPFSWDSYNEQFF.